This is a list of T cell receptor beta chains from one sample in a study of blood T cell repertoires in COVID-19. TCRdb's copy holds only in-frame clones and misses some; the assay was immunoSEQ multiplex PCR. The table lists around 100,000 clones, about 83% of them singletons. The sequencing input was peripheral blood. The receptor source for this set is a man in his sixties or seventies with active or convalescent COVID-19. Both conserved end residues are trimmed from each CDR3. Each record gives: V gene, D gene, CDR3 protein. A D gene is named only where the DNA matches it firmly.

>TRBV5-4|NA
ASSLGLGTPSTDTQY
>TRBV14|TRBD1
ASRLQGAGNTIY
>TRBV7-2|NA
ASSLATAFQPQH
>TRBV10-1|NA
ASRDHYRENYGYT
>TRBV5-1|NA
ASSIQPSDEQY
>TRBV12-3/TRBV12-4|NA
ASSFGQTYEQY
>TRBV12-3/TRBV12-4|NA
ASGYRVGEQF
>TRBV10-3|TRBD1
ATGPTGGNGELF
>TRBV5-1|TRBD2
ASSLAGGPGTGELF
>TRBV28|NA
ASSGGRGNTIY
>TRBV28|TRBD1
ASSSGTANYGYT
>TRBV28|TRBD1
ASKTGGETEAF
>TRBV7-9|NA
ASSSVSYEAF
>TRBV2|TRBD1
ASSGQGGTDTQY
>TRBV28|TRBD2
ASSPGTSGGAQNIQY
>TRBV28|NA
ASSLYRETGELF
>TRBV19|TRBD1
ASMISTGGLHEQY
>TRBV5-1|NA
ASSSSTGINSPLH
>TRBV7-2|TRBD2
ASSLPRGGRQPYNEQF
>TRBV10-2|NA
ASSDPRGQGPRKETQY
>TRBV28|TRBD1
ASRQQGASQQY
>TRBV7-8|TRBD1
ASSLAWDRGTDTQY
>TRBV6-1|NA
ASSDRGRSTEAF
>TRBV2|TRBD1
ASSEVRTGANYGYT
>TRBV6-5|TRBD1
ASSSTGGLDTEAF
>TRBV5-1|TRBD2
ASTSGGAYEQF
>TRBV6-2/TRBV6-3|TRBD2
ASSYRSGGPNTGELF
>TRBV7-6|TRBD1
ASSPGTGNNEQF
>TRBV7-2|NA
ASSLAHSRLSTDTQY
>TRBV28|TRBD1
ASSWTGATNEKLF
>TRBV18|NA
ASSPASSRGSGGYT
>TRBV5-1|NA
ASSLAGADTQY
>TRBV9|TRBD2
ASSPRLLAGRNEQF
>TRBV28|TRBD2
ASSPSPGLAGRGISTDTQY
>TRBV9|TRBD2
ASSVATSADTQY
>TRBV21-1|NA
ASSKNGPDRGEETQY
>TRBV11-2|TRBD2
ASSLDRGGWETQY
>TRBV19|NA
ASSKVAPDTQY
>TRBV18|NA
ASSSSRATNEKLF
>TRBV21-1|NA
ASSNHEPDREGAEY
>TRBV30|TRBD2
AWGEGAGANVLT
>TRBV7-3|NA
ASSLTRGYEQY
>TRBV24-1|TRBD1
ATSDPRQGHLDTQY
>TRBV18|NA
ASSPDFAGQGSGYT
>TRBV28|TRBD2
ASRSGGAEIYNEQF